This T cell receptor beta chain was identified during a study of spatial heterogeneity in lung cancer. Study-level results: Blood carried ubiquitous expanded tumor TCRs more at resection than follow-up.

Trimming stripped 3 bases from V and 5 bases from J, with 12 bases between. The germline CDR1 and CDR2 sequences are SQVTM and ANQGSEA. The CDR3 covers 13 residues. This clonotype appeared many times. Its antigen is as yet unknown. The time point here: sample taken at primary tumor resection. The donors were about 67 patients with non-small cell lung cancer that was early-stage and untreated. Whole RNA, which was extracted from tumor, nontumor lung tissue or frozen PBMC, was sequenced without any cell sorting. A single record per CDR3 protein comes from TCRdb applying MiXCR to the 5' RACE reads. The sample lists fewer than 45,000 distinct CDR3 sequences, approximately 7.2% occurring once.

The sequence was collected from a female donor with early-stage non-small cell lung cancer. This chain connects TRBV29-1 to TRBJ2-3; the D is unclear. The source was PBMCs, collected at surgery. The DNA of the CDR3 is TGCAGCGTTGAGCTGGAAGCCAAAGATACGCAGTATTTT. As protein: CSVELEAKDTQYF.